This T cell receptor beta chain derives from a study of Graves' ophthalmopathy and Graves' hyperthyroidism (dated by TCRdb to between 2017 and 2018). Looking at the study overall: Peripheral blood was collected at initial diagnosis, prior to any treatment. TCR beta repertoire signatures were used to distinguish Graves' ophthalmopathy from Graves' hyperthyroidism and to predict progression to ophthalmopathy. The 90 to 100 discovery patients were randomly divided into training and test sets at a 7:3 ratio. Following sampling, methimazole starting at 30 mg daily was administered to hyperthyroidism patients, and high-dose intravenous methylprednisolone was administered to ophthalmopathy patients. To explore V-J signatures distinguishing ophthalmopathy from hyperthyroidism, a discovery set of roughly 100 patients (roughly 45 ophthalmopathy, roughly 60 stable hyperthyroidism) was enrolled. In total, approximately 130 blood samples were TCR-sequenced: around 42 ophthalmopathy, some 80 hyperthyroidism and roughly 17 hyperthyroidism-to-ophthalmopathy patients. In five or six hyperthyroidism patients, the T-cell repertoire of thyroid tissue was compared with the T-cell repertoire of blood. An independent validation cohort comprised around 19 hyperthyroidism patients and around 16 patients who later progressed from hyperthyroidism to ophthalmopathy. General conclusions and limits of the study: Most expanded thyroid clonotypes with a frequency above 0.001 also appeared in blood, which suggests that blood repertoires may reflect the immune response in the thyroid. Ophthalmopathy was separated from stable hyperthyroidism by the 13-signature model with about 85% sensitivity and around 81% specificity in cross-validation and with 80%/75% in the test set. No statistical method was used to predetermine the sample size, and group allocation was not hidden from the investigators. In validation, the model predicted ophthalmopathy progression with 55% to 71% sensitivity and 72.22% specificity; 12 predicted patients were CT-confirmed with GO in a median of approximately 6.2 months.

Hyperthyroidism was considered stable if no progression to ophthalmopathy occurred within 18 months of follow-up. The hyperthyroidism patients were 18 to 65 years old and newly diagnosed, with a disease duration of less than 2 months. Patients with other autoimmune diseases, uncontrolled infections, pregnancy or lactation were excluded from the study. Clinical symptoms, serum thyroxine, TRAb, thyroid ultrasound and orbital computed tomography formed the basis of the diagnosis. Ficoll-Paque density gradient centrifugation was used to isolate PBMCs from around 10 ml of fresh peripheral blood. Total RNA was extracted using Trizol reagent, and RNA quality was checked on an Agilent 2100 Bioanalyzer. The CDR3 has 15 amino acids, counting the end cysteine and phenylalanine. Just the 45-base CDR3 DNA is kept, in frame starting at base 1. As encoded in the germline V gene (reference sequence), CDR1 is DFQATT while CDR2 is SNEGSKA. V and J lose 2 bases and 6 bases, and a span of 19 bases separates them.

TCR beta CDR3 regions were amplified from RNA transcripts for repertoire sequencing. The first round was an RT-PCR using HTBI primers with the Qiagen OneStep RT-PCR kit, and this first round was followed by a second-round multiplex PCR, then size selection and purification. Sequencing of the libraries was carried out on an Illumina HiSeq2000 in paired-end mode with 100 bp reads. Regarding the original processing steps: SOAPnuke was used for read processing, and reads with adapters, uncalled bases, a mean Phred below 15, or no exact constant-primer or identifier match were discarded. COPE v1.2.5 was used to merge high-quality paired reads. Each unique nucleotide sequence was defined as a clonotype, and clonotypes were aligned to IMGT TRB V, D and J references with MiTCR v1.1. Analysis was restricted to V-J combinations with a frequency above 0.0001, which covered over 98% of repertoires. For each V-J combination, a TCR clonal expansion and chaos score was defined as F50 clonal expansion divided by the chaos observed in the TCRdist matrix. Welch's t-statistics and random forest were used to reduce the features to 10 to 15 V-J combinations, which were then used as input to a naive Bayes classifier. The Morisita-Horn index was used to measure how similar the thyroid and blood repertoires were. TCRdb cleaned the public reads at Q25 with fastp, built clones with MiXCR and kept in-frame beta chains. Each CDR3 protein gets just one entry, which takes the most common genes and DNA from the rows behind it. The V and J calls were not made by the authors but by TCRdb's processing. Here the sample has under 800,000 distinct CDR3 sequences; about 20% occur a single time. The ten top clones hold around 6.9% of the sample.

This clonotype was picked up many times. The antigen it recognizes is unknown. The sample holds no much larger clone one base away, and base qualities are not on file. This TCR derives from a woman between 18 and 30 years old with stable Graves' hyperthyroidism. Some clones in this sample may be carry-over from other donors' samples. Donor details come from another sample of the same person, matched by shared clones. The chain joins TRBV20-1 to TRBJ1-1; matching of 5 bases hints at TRBD1 as the D gene. What was sequenced was peripheral blood. The bases are TGCAGTGCTAGACAAATAGGAGAGGGGCACGCTGAAGCTTTCTTT. Its protein product is CSARQIGEGHAEAFF.